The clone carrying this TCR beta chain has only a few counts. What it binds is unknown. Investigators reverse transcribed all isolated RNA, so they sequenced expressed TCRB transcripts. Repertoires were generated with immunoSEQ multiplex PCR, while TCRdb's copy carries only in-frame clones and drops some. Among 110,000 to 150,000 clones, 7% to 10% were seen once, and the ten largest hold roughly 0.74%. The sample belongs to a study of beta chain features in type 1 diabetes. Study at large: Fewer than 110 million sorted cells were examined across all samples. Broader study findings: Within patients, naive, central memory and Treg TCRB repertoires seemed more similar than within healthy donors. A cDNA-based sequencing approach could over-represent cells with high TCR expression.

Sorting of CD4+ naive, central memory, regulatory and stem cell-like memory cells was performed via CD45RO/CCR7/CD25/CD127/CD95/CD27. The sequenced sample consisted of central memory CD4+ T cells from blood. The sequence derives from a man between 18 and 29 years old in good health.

CDR3 coding DNA: TGTGCCAGCTCACGTGACAGCACCTACGAGCAGTACTTC. It yields the protein CASSRDSTYEQYF. The rearrangement uses TRBV18 and TRBJ2-7; possible D gene TRBD1, 5 bases. CDR1 is KGHSH and CDR2 is LQKENI in the germline V gene. The CDR3 extends over 13 amino acids. The V end was cut by 4 bases, the J end by 2 bases, with 9 bases between.